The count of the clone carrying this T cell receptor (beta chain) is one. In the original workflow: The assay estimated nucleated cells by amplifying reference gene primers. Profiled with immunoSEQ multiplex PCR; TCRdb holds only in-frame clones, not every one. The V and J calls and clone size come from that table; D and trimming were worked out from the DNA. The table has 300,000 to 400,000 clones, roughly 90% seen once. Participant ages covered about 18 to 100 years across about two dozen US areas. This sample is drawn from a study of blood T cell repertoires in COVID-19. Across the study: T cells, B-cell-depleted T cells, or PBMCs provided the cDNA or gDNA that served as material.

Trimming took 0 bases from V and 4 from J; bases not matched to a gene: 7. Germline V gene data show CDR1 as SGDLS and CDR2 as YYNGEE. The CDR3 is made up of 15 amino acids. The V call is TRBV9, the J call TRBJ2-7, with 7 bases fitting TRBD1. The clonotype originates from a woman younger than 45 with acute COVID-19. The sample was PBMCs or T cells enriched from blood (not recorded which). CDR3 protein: CASSVGQGRGYEQYF. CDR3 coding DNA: TGTGCCAGCAGCGTAGGACAGGGAAGGGGTTACGAGCAGTACTTC.